This T cell receptor (beta chain) was recorded in a study of CD8+ T cells in alopecia areata. Regarding the study as a whole: Lesional scalp exceeded normal scalp in clonality, especially in alopecia totalis/universalis. Only one nonresponder was present, which leaves the link between baseline CD8+ expansion and response uncertain.

Concerning this clone itself: Its antigen is not known.

The sequencing template was cDNA reverse transcribed from extracted RNA. Profiled with immunoSEQ multiplex PCR; TCRdb holds only in-frame clones, not every one. The table has some 210,000 clones, approximately 72% seen once. Specified treatment: oral pan-JAK inhibitor, 5-10 mg twice daily. Peripheral blood and lesional scalp punch biopsies were taken from alopecia areata patients. This CDR3 spans 13 amino acids. The V end lost 3 bases, the J end lost 0 bases, and 8 bases lay between the germline ends. Germline V lookup: CDR1 GTSNPN, CDR2 SVGIG (reference sequence). This TCR came from a human donor with alopecia areata. Sequencing was performed on CD4+ T cells sorted from blood, taken at week 44, from a patient treated with tofacitinib. The J gene is TRBJ1-1, the V gene TRBV30; D not certain. CDR3 amino acids: CAWSPDLNTEAFF. The CDR3 region has the DNA TGTGCCTGGAGCCCGGATTTGAACACTGAAGCTTTCTTT.